These T cell receptor beta chains were read from a single sample in a study of beta chain features in type 1 diabetes. TCRdb keeps only in-frame clones here, not all; method: immunoSEQ multiplex PCR. Of about 650,000 clones in the sample, around 12% are singletons; the top ten hold more than 0.1%. The specimen sequenced was naive CD4+ T cells from blood. Every receptor here comes from a man under 40 with type 1 diabetes. Both conserved end residues are part of each CDR3. D genes are given only for firm matches. Only some rows state a clone size, as once, few, many or a class for expanded clones.

d_call	clone_size	v_call	j_call	cdr3_nt	cdr3_aa
NA	NA	TRBV18	TRBJ1-4	TGTGCCAGCTCACAAGGAAACCCAGGGAGGGAACTGTTTTTT	CASSQGNPGRELFF
TRBD2	few	TRBV10-3	TRBJ2-1	TGTGCCATCAGTGACGCGACTAGCGGGGGGTCTTACAATGAGCAGTTCTTC	CAISDATSGGSYNEQFF
NA	few	TRBV4-3	TRBJ1-1	TGCGCCAGCAGCCAAGACAGAAGGTCACCTGAAGCTTTCTTT	CASSQDRRSPEAFF
TRBD1	NA	TRBV6-6	TRBJ1-6	TGTGCCAGCAGTTATGGACAGGGGGATTCACCCCTCCACTTT	CASSYGQGDSPLHF
TRBD1	NA	TRBV9	TRBJ1-2	TGTGCCAGCAGCGGAAGTGCGGACAGGGCGGGAGGCTATGGCTACACCTTC	CASSGSADRAGGYGYTF
NA	NA	TRBV25-1	TRBJ2-5	TGTGCCAGCAGTGAAGCGGGACCGAAAGAGACCCAGTACTTC	CASSEAGPKETQYF
NA	few	TRBV25-1	TRBJ2-3	TGTGCCAGTAGGACGGCGAGCACAGATACGCAGTATTTT	CASRTASTDTQYF
NA	NA	TRBV4-2	TRBJ2-1	TGTGCCAGCAGCCAACAAGAGGGGAGCTATTACAATGAGCAGTTCTTC	CASSQQEGSYYNEQFF
NA	NA	TRBV7-3	TRBJ2-1	TGTGCCAGCACCCTTACGGTAGAAGGCAGTGAGCAGTTCTTC	CASTLTVEGSEQFF
TRBD2	once	TRBV9	TRBJ2-3	TGTGCCAGCAGCGTAGTAGCGGGGGGCCGCACAGATACGCAGTATTTT	CASSVVAGGRTDTQYF
NA	few	TRBV13	TRBJ1-3	TGTGCCAGCAGCTTAGGCGGATACTCTGGAAACACCATATATTTT	CASSLGGYSGNTIYF
NA	NA	TRBV28	TRBJ1-2	TGTGCCAGCACCTCCGGGACATCTGGCTACACCTTC	CASTSGTSGYTF
NA	NA	TRBV10-3	TRBJ2-5	TGTGCCATCAGTGGGGTAGGAGGGACGGCGGGCGAGACCCAGTACTTC	CAISGVGGTAGETQYF
NA	NA	TRBV6-5	TRBJ2-5	TGTGCCAGCAGTTCTAGCGGACGGCAGGGGGAGACCCAGTACTTC	CASSSSGRQGETQYF
NA	NA	TRBV12-2	TRBJ2-2	TGTGCAAGTCGCGACTGGGACGCAACCGGGGAGCTGTTTTTT	CASRDWDATGELFF
NA	NA	TRBV4-2	TRBJ1-2	TGTGCCAGCAGCCCCGGTACGGGGTGGGATGGCTACACCTTC	CASSPGTGWDGYTF